The 13 T cell receptor beta chains in this list originate from one sample, sequenced in a study of blood T cell repertoires in COVID-19. Using immunoSEQ multiplex PCR, the repertoire was profiled, and TCRdb retains in-frame clones only, with some absent. Altogether about 220,000 clones are present, about 87% being singletons, with the ten largest covering roughly 2.6%. Material for sequencing was PBMCs or T cells enriched from blood (not recorded which). The receptor source for this set is a woman in her 30s who had recovered from COVID-19.

The CDR3 loop reads CASSQATSGASYEQYF. CDR3 DNA: TGCGCCAGCAGCCAAGCGACTAGCGGGGCTTCCTACGAGCAGTACTTC. V gene TRBV4-3 combines with J gene TRBJ2-7, with 11 nucleotides matching TRBD2. V trimming: 1 base; J trimming: 1 base; junction bases outside the gene matches: 3. CDR1 is LGHNA, CDR2 YSLEER, per germline. The CDR3 is 16 amino acids.

The chain couples TRBV12-5 to TRBJ1-2, with 7 nucleotides matching TRBD1. The V gene's germline CDR1 is LGHNT and CDR2 FRNRAP. CDR3 length equals 14 residues. Trimming removed 2 bases from V and 9 bases from J; junction bases left unmatched: 9. The CDR3 region is CASGLTNRGRSYTF. CDR3 DNA: TGTGCTAGTGGTTTGACCAACAGGGGAAGGAGCTACACCTTC.

The chain combines TRBV15 with TRBJ1-1; D possibly corresponds to TRBD1 (5 bases). Germline V gene lookup returns CDR1 LNHNV and CDR2 YYDKDF (reference sequence). The CDR3 totals 16 residues. Trimming took 3 bases from V and 1 from J, leaving 15 bases between them. The DNA of the CDR3 is TGTGCCACCAGCAGGCGTCCGGCACAGGCGAACACTGAAGCTTTCTTT. Translated: CATSRRPAQANTEAFF.

CDR3 residues: CASSPGTDTQYF. CDR3 nucleotide sequence: TGTGCCAGCAGCCCCGGTACGGATACGCAGTATTTT. The rearrangement uses TRBV7-8 and TRBJ2-3, with no clear D. Germline V gene data show CDR1 as SGHVS and CDR2 as FQNEAQ. V lost 5 bases and J 6 bases, leaving 9 bases between the germline ends. The CDR3 extends over 12 amino acids. The variable domain in full, with the rest retrieved from reference TRBV7-8 and TRBJ2-3, is GAGVSQSPRYKVAKRGQDVALRCDPISGHVSLFWYQQALGQGPEFLTYFQNEAQLDKSGLPSDRFFAERPEGSVSTLKIQRTQQEDSAVYLCASSPGTDTQYFGPGTRLTVL.

The chain carries TRBV7-9 and TRBJ1-3, with D tentatively TRBD1 (5 bases). The CDR3 length is 18 residues. V dropped 6 bases and J dropped 0 bases, with 21 bases sitting between them. Per the germline V gene, CDR1 is SEHNR and CDR2 is FQNEAQ (reference sequence). CDR3 bases: TGTGCCAGCAGTCCACATTCCGGGGACTTAAGCTCTGGAAACACCATATATTTT. This gives the protein CASSPHSGDLSSGNTIYF. Full variable domain (outside the CDR3, taken from reference TRBV7-9 and TRBJ1-3): DTGVSQNPRHKITKRGQNVTFRCDPISEHNRLYWYRQTLGQGPEFLTYFQNEAQLEKSRLLSDRFSAERPKGSFSTLEIQRTEQGDSAMYLCASSPHSGDLSSGNTIYFGEGSWLTVV.

CDR3 coding DNA: TGTGCCAGCAGCTTAGGGGGACAGGGACTCTATGGCTACACCTTC. It is translated as CASSLGGQGLYGYTF. The V call is TRBV7-2, the J call TRBJ1-2, with TRBD1 identical over 9 bases. The CDR3 contains 15 residues. Losses at the gene ends were 1 base for V and 4 bases for J; bases not matched to a gene: 4. Germline CDR1 SGHTA, CDR2 FQGNSA.

A note on this clone: The sample carries other DNA sequences with the same CDR3. The chain combines TRBV7-8 with TRBJ2-7; 7 bases align to TRBD2. With 0 bases clipped from V and 0 bases from J, the junction kept 2 bases outside the gene matches. The CDR3 contains 15 residues. Germline-derived CDR1 and CDR2 are SGHVS and FQNEAQ. The CDR3 coding sequence is TGTGCCAGCAGCTTAGCGGGGGGGGGCTCCTACGAGCAGTACTTC. This translates into CASSLAGGGSYEQYF. Full variable domain (remainder filled in from reference TRBV7-8 and TRBJ2-7): GAGVSQSPRYKVAKRGQDVALRCDPISGHVSLFWYQQALGQGPEFLTYFQNEAQLDKSGLPSDRFFAERPEGSVSTLKIQRTQQEDSAVYLCASSLAGGGSYEQYFGPGTRLTVT.

The rearrangement uses TRBV4-3 and TRBJ1-2; D ambiguous. There are 18 residues in the CDR3. CDR1 and CDR2 from the germline V gene are LGHNA and YSLEER. V shed 0 bases and J shed 1 base, with 18 bases lying between them. CDR3 sequence (DNA): TGCGCCAGCAGCCAAGATTACGGCCAGGCTACCCTTAACTATGGCTACACCTTC. Protein product: CASSQDYGQATLNYGYTF.

This chain uses TRBV5-4 with TRBJ2-2; a weak D match, TRBD1 (5 bases). The CDR3 consists of 13 residues. Trimming left V 3 bases short and J 6 bases short, with 9 bases between. The germline V gene has CDR1 SGHNT and CDR2 YYREEE (reference sequence). The CDR3 DNA sequence: TGTGCCAGCAGCTCGACAGACCCCGGGGAGCTGTTTTTT. This sequence encodes CASSSTDPGELFF.

This clone was picked up one time. The chain recombines TRBV6-1 with TRBJ1-2, with no clear D. The germline CDR1 and CDR2 sequences are MNHNS and SASEGT. The germline V and J ends were trimmed by 1 base and 3 bases, with 3 bases remaining between them. This CDR3 is 12 amino acids long. CDR3 sequence (DNA): TGTGCCAGCAGTGAAGACTACTATGGCTACACCTTC. It encodes CASSEDYYGYTF.

V usage is TRBV13 and J usage is TRBJ2-3; TRBD1 agrees at 8 bases. Germline trimming cut 5 bases from V and 4 bases from J; bases unmatched to any gene: 11. The CDR3 is made up of 16 amino acids. Germline CDR1 PRHDT, CDR2 FYEKMQ (reference sequence). The CDR3 nucleotides read TGTGCCAGCAGCCCCCGGGACAGGAAAGGAGCAGATACGCAGTATTTT. Translated, it gives CASSPRDRKGADTQYF. Supplemented by reference TRBV13 and TRBJ2-3, the full variable domain reads AAGVIQSPRHLIKEKRETATLKCYPIPRHDTVYWYQQGPGQDPQFLISFYEKMQSDKGSIPDRFSAQQFSDYHSELNMSSLELGDSALYFCASSPRDRKGADTQYFGPGTRLTVL.

The chain is built from TRBV2 and TRBJ1-1; unclear D gene. Germline V gene data show CDR1 as SNHLY and CDR2 as FYNNEI. V was shortened by 4 bases and J by 0 bases, with 15 bases between the two germline ends. The CDR3 has 16 amino acids. The DNA of the CDR3 is TGTGCCAGCAGTGTGGCGGGGTTTAGTATGAACACTGAAGCTTTCTTT. Protein sequence: CASSVAGFSMNTEAFF.

V and J are TRBV12-3 or TRBV12-4 and TRBJ2-7; 8 positions agree with TRBD1. The CDR3 consists of 13 residues. After removal of 11 bases from V and 3 bases from J, the junction contained 9 bases not matched to a gene. The CDR3 sequence: CAGPGQERYEQYF. CDR3 DNA: TGTGCCGGACCGGGACAGGAACGCTACGAGCAGTACTTC.